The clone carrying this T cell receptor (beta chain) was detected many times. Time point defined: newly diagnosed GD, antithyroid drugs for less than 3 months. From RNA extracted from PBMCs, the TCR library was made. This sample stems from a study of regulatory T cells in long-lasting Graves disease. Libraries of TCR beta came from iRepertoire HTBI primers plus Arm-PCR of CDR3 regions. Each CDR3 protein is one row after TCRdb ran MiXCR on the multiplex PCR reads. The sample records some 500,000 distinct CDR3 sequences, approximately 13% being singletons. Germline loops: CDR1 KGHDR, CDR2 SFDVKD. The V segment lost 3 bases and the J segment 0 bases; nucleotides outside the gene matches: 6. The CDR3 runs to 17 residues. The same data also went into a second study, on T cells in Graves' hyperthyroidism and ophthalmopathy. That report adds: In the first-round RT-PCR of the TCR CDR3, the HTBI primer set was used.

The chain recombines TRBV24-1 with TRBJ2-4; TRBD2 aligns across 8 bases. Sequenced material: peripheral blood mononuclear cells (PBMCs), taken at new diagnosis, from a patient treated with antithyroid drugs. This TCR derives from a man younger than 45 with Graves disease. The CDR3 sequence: CATSDPLAETAKNIQYF. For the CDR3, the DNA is TGTGCCACCAGTGATCCACTAGCGGAAACAGCCAAAAACATTCAGTACTTC.